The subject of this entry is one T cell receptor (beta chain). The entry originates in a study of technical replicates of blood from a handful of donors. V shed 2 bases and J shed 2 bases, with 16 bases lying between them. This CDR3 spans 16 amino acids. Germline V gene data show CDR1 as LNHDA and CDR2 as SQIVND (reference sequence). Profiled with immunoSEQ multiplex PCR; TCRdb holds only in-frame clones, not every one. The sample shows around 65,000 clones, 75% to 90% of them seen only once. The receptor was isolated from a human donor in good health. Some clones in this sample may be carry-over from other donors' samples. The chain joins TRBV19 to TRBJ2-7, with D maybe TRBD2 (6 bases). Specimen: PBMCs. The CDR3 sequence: CASSIMDSGETYEQYF. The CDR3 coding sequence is TGTGCCAGTAGTATAATGGATAGCGGTGAGACCTACGAGCAGTACTTC.